The 5 T cell receptor beta chains below were found in one sample sequenced in a study of cytomegalovirus exposure and HLA in healthy donors. It was with 60 Vbeta and 13 Jbeta primers that the PCR ran. The data were produced by immunoSEQ multiplex PCR, yet TCRdb's version contains in-frame clones alone and is incomplete. The table lists about 77,000 clones, approximately 80% of them singletons. The sequencing input was PBMCs. These receptors all come from a man in his forties in good health and CMV-seronegative.

This clone appeared a few times. The rearrangement links TRBV5-1 to TRBJ2-3; TRBD2 agrees at 13 bases. Germline CDR1 is SGHRS and CDR2 is YFSETQ. This CDR3 is built from 16 residues. The J segment lost 1 base and the V segment lost 4 bases, leaving 3 bases of the junction unmatched. The CDR3 coding sequence is TGCGCCAGCAGCATAGGGACTAGCGGGGGCACAGATACGCAGTATTTT. Amino acid sequence: CASSIGTSGGTDTQYF.

This clone was counted a single time. The chain has TRBV5-1 and TRBJ2-5; weak D call: TRBD1 (6 bases). The V gene lost 0 bases and the J gene lost 1 base, with 16 bases spanning the gap. In germline, CDR1 is SGHRS, CDR2 YFSETQ. This CDR3 is built from 17 residues. The CDR3 DNA sequence: TGCGCCAGCAGCTTGGGGGGCCCAGGGGCGCCCCAAGAGACCCAGTACTTC. Its translation: CASSLGGPGAPQETQYF.

This chain connects TRBV10-1 to TRBJ2-1, with a possible D match to TRBD1 (6 bases). Germline V lookup: CDR1 WNHNN, CDR2 SYGVQD (reference sequence). The CDR3 covers 15 residues. V dropped 5 bases and J dropped 4 bases, with 15 bases sitting between them. This CDR3 is CASSPQGFGYNEQFF. The CDR3 nucleotides read TGCGCCAGCAGTCCTCAGGGGTTTGGGTACAATGAGCAGTTCTTC.

V gene TRBV7-6 combines with J gene TRBJ1-4, with a possible D match to TRBD1 (6 bases). The CDR3 contains 16 residues. In germline, CDR1 is SGHVS, CDR2 FNYEAQ. V was pared by 3 bases and J by 0 bases, with 11 bases between. CDR3 sequence (DNA): TGTGCCAGCAGCTTCCGAGGGGGTGCAACTAATGAAAAACTGTTTTTT. Translated: CASSFRGGATNEKLFF.

This chain uses TRBV5-1 with TRBJ2-2, with a possible D match to TRBD1 (6 bases). With 0 bases removed from V and 2 bases from J, the gap between germline ends came to 11 bases. This CDR3 has 16 amino acids. CDR1 is SGHRS, CDR2 YFSETQ, per germline. CDR3 region: CASSLDTRGNTGELFF. CDR3 DNA: TGCGCCAGCAGCTTGGATACCAGGGGTAACACCGGGGAGCTGTTTTTT.